The clone carrying this TCR beta chain has more than one count but fewer than ten. Germline V lookup: CDR1 MDHEN, CDR2 SYDVKM. Losses at the gene ends were 5 bases for V and 5 bases for J; bases not matched to a gene: 17. The CDR3 totals 18 residues. This sample stems from a study of identical twins. Template switching added a universal primer binding site, and final cDNA carried unique molecular identifiers. TCRdb independently ran MiXCR on the 5' RACE reads; one entry per CDR3 protein. The sample lists about 340,000 distinct CDR3 sequences, about 12% occurring once. The sample also formed part of further work on yellow fever vaccine responses in identical twins.

The chain employs TRBV28 and TRBJ2-2; 7 bases match TRBD1. The receptor's source is a young woman in good health. Sequencing used CD8+ T cells sorted from blood. The CDR3 region has the DNA TGTGCCAGCAGTACCTGGACAGGTACGGACAAGAGGACCGGGGAGCTGTTTTTT. Translated: CASSTWTGTDKRTGELFF.